Listed below are T cell receptor beta chains from one sample, sequenced in a study of blood T cell repertoires in COVID-19. Profiling relied on immunoSEQ multiplex PCR, and the TCRdb table lists in-frame clones only, not all of them. The sample has fewer than 250,000 clones; approximately 83% are singletons. Sequencing input: peripheral blood. These receptor sequences come from a woman between 35 and 50 years old with active or convalescent COVID-19. CDR3s include the opening cysteine and the closing phenylalanine or tryptophan. Each record gives: D gene, V gene, J gene, clone size, CDR3 DNA, CDR3 protein. D genes are given only for firm matches. For some rows the clone size is stated as once, few or many, or as a class when expanded; others skip it.

>TRBD1|TRBV4-1|TRBJ2-3|.
TGCGCCAGCAGCCAAGCGGACAGGGATATGTCTACGCAGTATTTT
CASSQADRDMSTQYF
>TRBD2|TRBV4-1|TRBJ2-3|.
TGCGCCAGCAGCCTCAGACACTTAGCGGGAGGGCCGTCAGATACGCAGTATTTT
CASSLRHLAGGPSDTQYF
>.|TRBV5-1|TRBJ2-7|.
TGCGCCAGCAGCTTGGGGGGATCCGGGAACTACGAGCAGTACTTC
CASSLGGSGNYEQYF
>.|TRBV7-9|TRBJ1-1|.
TGTGCCAGCAGCTTAGGGGGGGTGAACACTGAAGCTTTCTTT
CASSLGGVNTEAFF
>TRBD1|TRBV7-6|TRBJ1-4|once
TGTGCCAGCAGCTTGAACAGGGGGGAGAGTGAAAAACTGTTTTTT
CASSLNRGESEKLFF
>TRBD2|TRBV3-1/TRBV3-2|TRBJ2-5|.
TGTGCCAGCAGCTTCGGACTAGCGGGGGGCCCCGGGGAGACCCAGTACTTC
CASSFGLAGGPGETQYF
>TRBD1|TRBV4-3|TRBJ2-1|.
TGCGCCAGCAGCCTACTTTCCGGACAGGACAATGAGCAGTTCTTC
CASSLLSGQDNEQFF
>TRBD2|TRBV9|TRBJ2-2|.
TGTGCCAGCAGAGGGACTAGCGAAAACGCCGGGGAGCTGTTTTTT
CASRGTSENAGELFF
>TRBD1|TRBV19|TRBJ1-5|.
TGTGCCAGTAGTGGGGGGACAGGCGGTAAACAGCCCCAGCATTTT
CASSGGTGGKQPQHF
>.|TRBV5-5|TRBJ1-2|.
TGTGCCAGCACTTTTCCGGACAGACTAGCCACCTTC
CASTFPDRLATF
>TRBD2|TRBV9|TRBJ2-3|.
TGTGCCAGCAGCCCAGGGAGGGTTTGGACAGATACGCAGTATTTT
CASSPGRVWTDTQYF
>.|TRBV2|TRBJ2-1|.
TGTGCCAGCAGTGTACCACTACCGAGCTCCTACAATGAGCAGTTCTTC
CASSVPLPSSYNEQFF
>TRBD2|TRBV28|TRBJ2-5|.
TGTGCCAGCAGTCCGGGACTAGCGGGGGGAGAGACCCAGTACTTC
CASSPGLAGGETQYF
>TRBD1|TRBV5-5|TRBJ1-2|.
TGTGCCAGCAGCCCACAGGGGGACTATGGCTACACCTTC
CASSPQGDYGYTF
>.|TRBV6-6|TRBJ2-7|.
TGTGCCACCGCCTCGGCGGTCCTTGGCGAGCAGTACTTC
CATASAVLGEQYF
>.|TRBV6-9|TRBJ2-1|.
TGTGCCAGCAGTTATTTAGTCGGGAACAATGAGCAGTTCTTC
CASSYLVGNNEQFF
>.|TRBV5-1|TRBJ1-4|once
TGCGCCAGCAGCTTCAGCCAGGGGAACGAAAAACTGTTTTTT
CASSFSQGNEKLFF
>.|TRBV5-6|TRBJ2-7|once
TGTGCCAGCAGCTTGGCCATTTCCTACGAGCAGTACTTC
CASSLAISYEQYF
>.|TRBV9|TRBJ1-5|.
TGTGCCAGCAGCGCTCAGTATAGCAATCAGCCCCAGCATTTT
CASSAQYSNQPQHF
>.|TRBV7-9|TRBJ2-1|once
TGTGCCAGCAGCTTAGGGCGGGCCGCCTCCTACAATGAGCAGTTCTTC
CASSLGRAASYNEQFF
>TRBD1|TRBV6-5|TRBJ2-2|.
TGTGCCACCCGACAGGGGAACACCGGGGAGCTGTTTTTT
CATRQGNTGELFF
>TRBD2|TRBV13|TRBJ2-3|.
TGTGCCAGCAGCTTAGGGACTAGCGGGGGTACCTTCGCAGATACGCAGTATTTT
CASSLGTSGGTFADTQYF
>.|TRBV3-1/TRBV3-2|TRBJ1-2|.
TGTGCCAGCAGCCAAGATTGGGGGAGGAACTATGGCTACACCTTC
CASSQDWGRNYGYTF
>.|TRBV30|TRBJ1-5|.
TGTGCCTGGAGTGAACAGGGTCAGCCCCAGCATTTT
CAWSEQGQPQHF
>.|TRBV10-3|TRBJ1-1|once
TGTGCCATCAGTGATGGGCAGAACACTGAAGCTTTCTTT
CAISDGQNTEAFF
>.|TRBV25-1|TRBJ1-4|few
TGTGCCAGCAGTGCCCCCCAGTTCTCTAATGAAAAACTGTTTTTT
CASSAPQFSNEKLFF
>.|TRBV5-1|TRBJ2-2|.
TGCGCCAGCAGCTTGGGGGACTGGCGATCCGGGGAGCTGTTTTTT
CASSLGDWRSGELFF
>.|TRBV2|TRBJ1-5|.
TGTGCCAGCAGGAGGGCACACGTCGATCAGCCCCAGCATTTT
CASRRAHVDQPQHF
>.|TRBV2|TRBJ2-1|.
TGTGCCAGCAGGGAGGTACACCTCTCCTACAATGAGCAGTTCTTC
CASREVHLSYNEQFF
>.|TRBV20-1|TRBJ2-7|.
TGCAGTGCTAGTTCGCCCGAACAGGGGGGGGATTGGGAGCAGTACTTC
CSASSPEQGGDWEQYF
>TRBD2|TRBV7-2|TRBJ2-2|.
TGTGCCAGCAGCGGACGGACTAGCGGGGGCACGAACACCGGGGAGCTGTTTTTT
CASSGRTSGGTNTGELFF
>.|TRBV11-2|TRBJ1-2|.
TGTGCCAGCAGCTTAGGAGGCAAGGGGCTAAAGGGCGGCTCTGGCTACACCTTC
CASSLGGKGLKGGSGYTF
>.|TRBV7-9|TRBJ1-2|.
TGTGCCAGCAGCTTGCCCGGGAGCCTCCATCGGGGCTACACCTTC
CASSLPGSLHRGYTF
>TRBD2|TRBV9|TRBJ2-7|once
TGTGCCAGCAGCACGGGACTAGCGGGTGCCTACGAGCAGTACTTC
CASSTGLAGAYEQYF
>TRBD2|TRBV6-5|TRBJ2-7|.
TGTGCCAGCAGTTACTCATTAGGACTAGGAGACTACGAGCAGTACTTC
CASSYSLGLGDYEQYF